These T cell receptor beta chains were read from a single sample in a study of shared clonotypes between healthy human individuals. TCRdb keeps only in-frame clones here, not all; method: immunoSEQ multiplex PCR. Found here are roughly 2,300,000 clones, around 92% of them singletons; the top ten hold around 0.35%. The sample was naive CD4+ T cells from PBMCs. The receptor source for this set is a man younger than 30 in good health. Some clones in this sample may be carry-over from other donors' samples. Both conserved end residues are part of each CDR3. Fields, in order: D gene, clone size, V gene, J gene, CDR3 DNA, CDR3 protein. D genes are given only for firm matches. Where a row states a size, it is once, few, many or the class of an expanded clone; other rows omit it.

d_call: .; clone_size: .; v_call: TRBV2; j_call: TRBJ2-1; cdr3_nt: TGTGCCAGCAGTGAAGGCAAGTTCAATGAGCAGTTCTTC; cdr3_aa: CASSEGKFNEQFF
d_call: TRBD1; clone_size: .; v_call: TRBV28; j_call: TRBJ2-7; cdr3_nt: TGTGCCAGCAGTTCGCTCGGGGACAGGGACCCCTACGAGCAGTACTTC; cdr3_aa: CASSSLGDRDPYEQYF
d_call: .; clone_size: once; v_call: TRBV5-1; j_call: TRBJ2-1; cdr3_nt: TGCGCCAGCAGCCCCGGAGGCCTAGCGTATGACAATGAGCAGTTCTTC; cdr3_aa: CASSPGGLAYDNEQFF
d_call: .; clone_size: .; v_call: TRBV10-3; j_call: TRBJ2-7; cdr3_nt: TGTGCCATCGCAACGGGACGCCAGGCTTTTGTTGAGCAGTACTTC; cdr3_aa: CAIATGRQAFVEQYF
d_call: .; clone_size: .; v_call: TRBV6-5; j_call: TRBJ2-6; cdr3_nt: TGTGCCAGCAGTTACGGGAGGTCCGGGGCCAACGTCCTGACTTTC; cdr3_aa: CASSYGRSGANVLTF
d_call: .; clone_size: .; v_call: TRBV7-3; j_call: TRBJ1-1; cdr3_nt: TGTGCCAGCAGCTCCCAAGGGGGGGGCAAGGGCACTGAAGCTTTCTTT; cdr3_aa: CASSSQGGGKGTEAFF
d_call: .; clone_size: .; v_call: TRBV29-1; j_call: TRBJ2-1; cdr3_nt: TGCAGCGTTGCCAGGGGCACAGAGCAGTTCTTC; cdr3_aa: CSVARGTEQFF
d_call: .; clone_size: .; v_call: TRBV15; j_call: TRBJ1-1; cdr3_nt: TGTGCCACCAGCAGAGACCGGGGGGCGCTGACCACTGAAGCTTTCTTT; cdr3_aa: CATSRDRGALTTEAFF
d_call: .; clone_size: .; v_call: TRBV7-3; j_call: TRBJ1-5; cdr3_nt: TGTGCCAGCAGCGCAGGGCCCAATCAGCCCCAGCATTTT; cdr3_aa: CASSAGPNQPQHF
d_call: TRBD2; clone_size: .; v_call: TRBV18; j_call: TRBJ2-7; cdr3_nt: TGTGCCAGCTCCCCAGGACTAGCGGCCTACGAGCAGTACTTC; cdr3_aa: CASSPGLAAYEQYF
d_call: TRBD1; clone_size: .; v_call: TRBV5-4; j_call: TRBJ1-2; cdr3_nt: TGTGCCAGCAGCGCTCTACAGGGGGAGGGCTATGGCTACACCTTC; cdr3_aa: CASSALQGEGYGYTF
d_call: TRBD2; clone_size: .; v_call: TRBV7-8; j_call: TRBJ2-2; cdr3_nt: TGTGCCAGCAGAAGAGGGACTAGCGGGAGTCGAGGCGGGGAGCTGTTTTTT; cdr3_aa: CASRRGTSGSRGGELFF
d_call: .; clone_size: .; v_call: TRBV21-1; j_call: TRBJ2-3; cdr3_nt: TGTGCCAGCAGCTCCGACTCGCGGGAGGGCCCTCGGGGCACAGATACGCAGTATTTT; cdr3_aa: CASSSDSREGPRGTDTQYF
d_call: TRBD2; clone_size: .; v_call: TRBV28; j_call: TRBJ2-7; cdr3_nt: TGTGCCAGCAGTGGGACTACCTCGGCGGGAAAGCAGTACTTC; cdr3_aa: CASSGTTSAGKQYF
d_call: .; clone_size: few; v_call: TRBV29-1; j_call: TRBJ1-1; cdr3_nt: TGCAGCGCGGGAGGCAAGGGGACTGAAGCTTTCTTT; cdr3_aa: CSAGGKGTEAFF